This section outlines one T cell receptor beta chain sequence together with its context. The sample originates from a study of blood T cell repertoires in COVID-19. The wider study: Both acute and convalescent COVID-19 samples were obtained from the United States, Italy and Spain.

From germline, CDR1 is LNHNV and CDR2 YYDKDF (reference sequence). The CDR3 totals 14 residues. V lost 0 bases and J lost 5, with 7 bases in between. In the original processing: The authors estimated nucleated cell counts from reference gene primer amplification. Here immunoSEQ multiplex PCR was the method, and the copy in TCRdb shows in-frame clones only, minus some. The V and J calls and the clone size are those of that table, but D and trimming were determined from the DNA. The sample has roughly 140,000 clones, about 90% seen once. This rearrangement joins TRBV15 to TRBJ1-4, with D unresolved. The TCR sequence derives from a man aged 45-65 years with active or convalescent COVID-19. The source material was peripheral blood. The CDR3: CATSREFANEKLFF. In DNA form, the CDR3 reads TGTGCCACCAGCAGAGAATTTGCGAATGAAAAACTGTTTTTT.